This passage covers 5 T cell receptor beta chains from one sample sequenced in a study of CD8+ T cells in alopecia areata. Sequencing used cDNA as its template, made by extracting RNA and reverse transcribing it. Repertoires were generated with immunoSEQ multiplex PCR, while TCRdb's copy carries only in-frame clones and drops some. In the table there are about 180,000 clones, 67% of which are singletons. Here the sequenced sample was CD8+ T cells sorted from blood, taken at week 0. The receptors stem from a human donor with alopecia areata.

J is TRBJ1-4 and V is TRBV7-6, with D unresolved. This CDR3 spans 15 amino acids. Germline V CDR1 and CDR2: SGHVS, FNYEAQ. Trimming left V 5 bases short and J 10 bases short, with 20 bases between. The CDR3: CASSLTNPREGKLFF. CDR3 nucleotides: TGTGCCAGCAGCCTCACTAACCCAAGGGAGGGAAAACTGTTTTTT.

This sequence joins TRBV6-1 and TRBJ2-1, with D hard to call. With 5 bases removed from V and 5 bases from J, the gap between germline ends came to 7 bases. Germline CDR1 and CDR2: MNHNS and SASEGT. CDR3 length: 12 residues. In DNA, the CDR3 is TGTGCCAGCAGTCCTTCCCACAATGAGCAGTTCTTC. Translated, it gives CASSPSHNEQFF.

This clone was recorded a few times. The sample holds other DNA sequences that translate to the same CDR3. This chain links TRBV13 with TRBJ2-7, with D tentatively TRBD1 or TRBD2 (5 bases each). Germline V gene lookup returns CDR1 PRHDT and CDR2 FYEKMQ (reference sequence). The CDR3 runs 13 residues. Trimming took off 0 bases at V and 3 bases at J, with 6 bases between the two ends. The CDR3 sequence is CASSLGRGYEQYF. The CDR3 coding sequence is TGTGCCAGCAGCTTAGGGAGGGGCTACGAGCAGTACTTC.

V and J are TRBV13 and TRBJ2-3; 9 bases are shared with TRBD2. CDR3 length: 16 amino acids. The germline V gene has CDR1 PRHDT and CDR2 FYEKMQ (reference sequence). V trimming: 5 bases; J trimming: 4 bases; junction bases outside the gene matches: 10. CDR3 sequence: CASSARLAEEADTQYF. As DNA, the CDR3 is TGTGCCAGCAGCGCGAGACTAGCGGAGGAGGCAGATACGCAGTATTTT.

The gene calls are TRBV6-5 and TRBJ1-2; 7 bases are shared with TRBD1. The CDR3 runs to 15 residues. Germline trimming cut 8 bases from V and 4 bases from J; bases unmatched to any gene: 13. Germline V gene data show CDR1 as MNHEY and CDR2 as SVGAGI. DNA for the CDR3: TGTGCCAGCGGGATATATGACAGGGCCCCCTATGGCTACACCTTC. This sequence encodes CASGIYDRAPYGYTF.